This TCR beta chain was sequenced for a study of blood T cell repertoires in COVID-19. This CDR3 is 12 amino acids long. The germline V gene has CDR1 MDHEN and CDR2 SYDVKM. Trimming cost V 6 bases and J 3 bases, with 8 bases left between them. The data were produced by immunoSEQ multiplex PCR, yet TCRdb's version contains in-frame clones alone and is incomplete. The top ten hold roughly 5% of the sample, which has 40,000 or so clones, nearly 90% seen once. The origin of this receptor is a man aged 60 to 69 with COVID-19, enrolled during active disease. The chain carries TRBV28 and TRBJ1-1; D not certain. The sequencing input was peripheral blood. CDR3 protein: CASSQIYTEAFF. The CDR3 nucleotides read TGTGCCAGCAGCCAAATTTACACTGAAGCTTTCTTT.